The rows below give T cell receptor beta chains drawn from one sample of a study of blood T cell repertoires in COVID-19. Produced via immunoSEQ multiplex PCR; TCRdb's table is partial and in-frame only. The table shows approximately 130,000 clones, with roughly 85% occurring only once. What was sequenced was peripheral blood. Every receptor here comes from a human donor in a cohort sampled during active COVID-19. The CDR3 runs from the conserved cysteine through the conserved F or W. Fields, in order: J gene, V gene, CDR3 protein.

TRBJ1-1,TRBV5-1,CASSWTANTEAFF
TRBJ2-1,TRBV5-6,CASSLEIWASGRNEQFF
TRBJ2-1,TRBV5-4,CASSGAGGDYNEQFF
TRBJ2-3,TRBV5-5,CASSLFLGVPDTQYF
TRBJ2-7,TRBV6-7,CASRNIARWGQGRRQYSYEQYF
TRBJ1-1,TRBV10-3,CAARGPDTEAFF
TRBJ2-2,TRBV2,CASRRQGNGGTGELFF
TRBJ1-2,TRBV5-4,CASSFASRSGYTF
TRBJ2-1,TRBV15,CATSSLTSGTYNEQFF
TRBJ2-3,TRBV29-1,CSGAGTNIASTDTQYF
TRBJ2-5,TRBV24-1,CATSDPRLAGVRETQYF
TRBJ2-3,TRBV5-4,CASSPETAGLGQGDTQYF
TRBJ2-1,TRBV7-3,CASSLGLAGSSEQFF
TRBJ2-7,TRBV6-6,CASSYMGGPYEQYF
TRBJ1-2,TRBV5-6,CASSWYSRDIYGYTF
TRBJ2-2,TRBV7-2,CASSNQGSGELFF
TRBJ2-6,TRBV18,CASSTESGANVLTF
TRBJ1-1,TRBV6-2/TRBV6-3,CASSTRQGGNTEAFF
TRBJ1-3,TRBV19,CASSPRTGKGLGHTIYF
TRBJ2-1,TRBV2,CASRSGGPGNEQFF
TRBJ2-7,TRBV18,CASSPPDSYEQYF
TRBJ1-3,TRBV28,CANPVPTSGNTIYF
TRBJ1-2,TRBV2,CASTRGRSYGYTF
TRBJ2-2,TRBV2,CASRWDRGLNTGELFF
TRBJ2-2,TRBV28,CAIAGTSGREGTGELFF
TRBJ1-3,TRBV5-6,CASSYNSGNTIYF
TRBJ1-1,TRBV28,CASSLWQGGAEAFF
TRBJ1-6,TRBV10-3,CAISVREMDSPLHF
TRBJ2-2,TRBV6-5,CASSYSPGDGGELFF
TRBJ2-2,TRBV24-1,CATSANPTPTGHPGELFF
TRBJ1-6,TRBV6-5,CASRAQGYNSPLHF
TRBJ1-2,TRBV6-2/TRBV6-3,CASSRTRGAYGYTF
TRBJ2-1,TRBV28,CASSLGPSGYNEQFF
TRBJ2-7,TRBV6-1,CASNEWGTSGRGYEQYF
TRBJ1-2,TRBV11-2,CASSLDSNYGRNYGYTF
TRBJ2-3,TRBV3-1/TRBV3-2,CASEGLSTDTQYF
TRBJ2-5,TRBV18,CASSPRGRAHSPYQETQYF
TRBJ1-1,TRBV10-3,CAIQGQLNTEAFF
TRBJ1-1,TRBV30,CAWSGGVENTEAFF
TRBJ2-5,TRBV5-4,CASSFDSGPNVETQYF
TRBJ2-1,TRBV27,CASSSPSGRAGSHEQFF
TRBJ2-7,TRBV30,CAWSVAGPGYEQYF
TRBJ1-2,TRBV2,CASSEYRSSYTF
TRBJ2-7,TRBV12-3/TRBV12-4,CASSSDGGAEQYF
TRBJ1-2,TRBV2,CASSGTNFGYTF
TRBJ1-5,TRBV6-1,CASSEGIGVQGQHF
TRBJ2-7,TRBV28,CASTPPPTGWRSYEQYF
TRBJ1-1,TRBV5-4,CASSTGTGELGFGAFF
TRBJ1-5,TRBV11-2,CASSGTGGAQPQHF
TRBJ2-3,TRBV9,CASSVDGLADTDTQYF
TRBJ1-1,TRBV28,CASTLGRGLKNTEAFF
TRBJ1-1,TRBV19,CASTPGFLNTEAFF